This paragraph reports one T cell receptor (beta chain). This entry is derived from a study of cytomegalovirus exposure and HLA in healthy donors. The study ran its PCR with 60 Vbeta and 13 Jbeta primers. The repertoire was sequenced with immunoSEQ multiplex PCR; TCRdb's copy has only in-frame clones and lacks some. The sample holds approximately 150,000 clones, around 75% seen once. Sequencing was performed on PBMCs. This TCR derives from a woman under 40 in good health and CMV-seronegative.

CDR3 amino acids: CASSTGTGNYGYTF. The CDR3 DNA reads as TGTGCCAGCAGTACCGGGACAGGGAACTATGGCTACACCTTC. This chain uses TRBV2 with TRBJ1-2; 9 bases align to TRBD1. The germline V gene has CDR1 SNHLY and CDR2 FYNNEI. This CDR3 is built from 14 residues. J was trimmed by 2 bases and V by 5 bases; bases with no gene match: 3.